These 13 T cell receptor beta chains originate from one sample sequenced in a study of OX40 agonist ivuxolimab in advanced cancers. Produced via immunoSEQ multiplex PCR; TCRdb's table is partial and in-frame only. Of about 73,000 clones in the sample, approximately 92% were seen once. The specimen comprised CD4+ or CD8+ T cells sorted from blood, sampled in a trial of the OX40 agonist ivuxolimab. These receptors were taken from an adult with an advanced solid tumor such as melanoma, head and neck, liver or kidney cancer.

The CDR3 region is CASSPRQGQGNEQFF. The CDR3 DNA reads as TGTGCCAGCAGCCCTCGACAGGGCCAGGGGAATGAGCAGTTCTTC. The chain is built from TRBV7-2 and TRBJ2-1; the match to TRBD1 covers 7 bases. The junction had 11 bases not matched to a gene; V was cut back by 5 bases and J by 7 bases. The CDR3 runs 15 residues. CDR1 and CDR2 (germline): SGHTA, FQGNSA.

The CDR3 loop reads CASSLEGDEQYF. The CDR3 DNA follows: TGTGCCAGCAGCTTGGAGGGAGATGAGCAGTACTTC. The genes are TRBV5-4 and TRBJ2-7; weak D call: TRBD2 (5 bases). Trimming shortened V by 0 bases and J by 7 bases, and 8 bases separated the two germline ends. The CDR3 is 12 amino acids. Germline V gene data show CDR1 as SGHNT and CDR2 as YYREEE (reference sequence).

This clone was observed a single time. This sequence joins TRBV30 and TRBJ1-4; 8 nucleotides line up with TRBD1. The CDR3 is 14 amino acids. The junction had 9 bases not matched to a gene; V was cut back by 5 bases and J by 7 bases. CDR1 GTSNPN and CDR2 SVGIG come from the germline V gene (reference sequence). The CDR3 DNA reads as TGTGCCTGGTCGTCCGGACAGGGTGTTGAAAAACTGTTTTTT. Amino acid sequence: CAWSSGQGVEKLFF.

V and J are TRBV9 and TRBJ2-3, with 10 bases lining up with TRBD1. Losses at the gene ends were 4 bases for V and 5 bases for J; bases not matched to a gene: 13. Per the germline V gene, CDR1 is SGDLS and CDR2 is YYNGEE. CDR3 size: 17 residues. The CDR3 loop reads CASSLVPGQGSIDTQYF. CDR3 in DNA: TGTGCCAGCAGCCTCGTCCCGGGACAGGGGTCTATAGATACGCAGTATTTT.

The chain couples TRBV28 to TRBJ1-4; the D gene is possibly TRBD1 (5 bases). V shed 5 bases and J shed 7 bases, with 11 bases lying between them. Germline assignment: CDR1 MDHEN and CDR2 SYDVKM. The CDR3 spans 13 residues. This CDR3 reads CASSGDSPEKLFF. The CDR3 DNA reads as TGTGCCAGCAGTGGGGACTCTCCTGAAAAACTGTTTTTT.

The genes are TRBV27 and TRBJ2-7; D remains ambiguous. V was trimmed by 6 bases and J by 5 bases, leaving 11 bases between them. The CDR3 is 12 amino acids. CDR1 is MNHEY and CDR2 is SMNVEV in the germline V gene (reference sequence). CDR3 sequence: CASRDYRNEQYF. The CDR3 nucleotides are TGTGCCAGCAGGGATTATAGAAACGAGCAGTACTTC.

The chain carries TRBV4-1 and TRBJ2-3; D gene unclear. CDR1 MGHRA and CDR2 YSYEKL come from the germline V gene. This CDR3 region has 17 residues. V gave up 3 bases and J gave up 4 bases, with 20 bases separating them. The DNA for the CDR3 is TGCGCCAGCAGCCACCCGGTTCTCTTGTCCTTCCCAGATACGCAGTATTTT. Amino acids: CASSHPVLLSFPDTQYF.

The chain uses TRBV14 and TRBJ1-2; D not certain. Germline V lookup: CDR1 SGHDN, CDR2 FVKESK. V lost 0 bases, J lost 8 bases, and 16 bases lay in between. The CDR3 extends over 15 amino acids. The CDR3 coding sequence is TGTGCCAGCAGCCAAGAGCTGGACGGACGACGGGGCTACACCTTC. Protein sequence: CASSQELDGRRGYTF.

The chain uses TRBV6-4 and TRBJ2-3, with D possibly called TRBD1 or TRBD2 (5 bases each). V lost 2 bases to trimming and J lost 1 base, with 13 bases between them. The V gene's germline CDR1 is MRHNA and CDR2 SNTAGT. CDR3 length: 16 residues. The CDR3 DNA reads as TGTGCCAGCAGTGACGGGGCGGCGCGGGGCACAGATACGCAGTATTTT. Protein: CASSDGAARGTDTQYF.

CDR3 amino acids: CASSSQTNQPQHF. The CDR3 DNA reads as TGTGCCAGTAGTTCCCAGACCAATCAGCCCCAGCATTTT. The chain has TRBV19 and TRBJ1-5; D not certain. CDR3 size: 13 residues. Trimming took off 5 bases at V and 3 bases at J, with 8 bases between the two ends. Germline V gene data show CDR1 as LNHDA and CDR2 as SQIVND (reference sequence).

The chain has TRBV4-2 and TRBJ1-2; weak D call: TRBD1 (6 bases). Trimming stripped 0 bases from V and 4 bases from J, with 12 bases between. This CDR3 is built from 15 residues. The germline CDR1 and CDR2 sequences are LGHNA and YNFKEQ. DNA of the CDR3: TGTGCCAGCAGCCAAGATGAGGGGGGAGGCTATGGCTACACCTTC. Encoded protein: CASSQDEGGGYGYTF.

The rearrangement links TRBV19 to TRBJ2-1, with 14 nucleotides matching TRBD2. The junction had 8 bases not matched to a gene; V was cut back by 4 bases and J by 15 bases. Germline V gene sequence: CDR1 LNHDA, CDR2 SQIVND (reference sequence). The CDR3 spans 14 residues. This chain's CDR3 is CASSNLGLAGDLFF. CDR3 nucleotides: TGTGCCAGTAGTAATTTGGGACTAGCGGGAGATCTGTTCTTC.

The V and J genes are TRBV9 and TRBJ1-2; no reliable D call. V was cut by 0 bases and J by 1 base, with 7 bases left in between. In germline, CDR1 is SGDLS, CDR2 YYNGEE. The CDR3 length is 14 residues. The CDR3 DNA follows: TGTGCCAGCAGCGTAGACATGAATAACTATGGCTACACCTTC. This encodes CASSVDMNNYGYTF.